This TCR beta chain came from a study of blood T cells in healthy people across ages. V shed 4 bases and J 2 bases; nucleotides not matched to a gene: 4. CDR3 length: 15 amino acids. CDR1 is SGHRS and CDR2 is YFSETQ in the germline V gene. This clonotype came up a few times. Together with a sample-barcoded 5' primer, a J-beta primer mix was included in a second PCR lasting about 6 to 11 cycles. In TCRdb, the 5' RACE reads were re-called with MiXCR into one record per CDR3 protein. The table records hundreds of thousands of distinct CDR3 sequences, approximately 25% of them present only once. The sample also formed part of further work on T cells of mothers and their children.

The material sequenced was blood. This sequence originates from a boy aged 5-17 years in good health. The chain joins TRBV5-1 to TRBJ1-3; 9 bases fit TRBD1. The CDR3 region has the DNA TGCGCCAGCAGCCCCCGGACAGGGGCTGGAAACACCATATATTTT. It yields the protein CASSPRTGAGNTIYF.